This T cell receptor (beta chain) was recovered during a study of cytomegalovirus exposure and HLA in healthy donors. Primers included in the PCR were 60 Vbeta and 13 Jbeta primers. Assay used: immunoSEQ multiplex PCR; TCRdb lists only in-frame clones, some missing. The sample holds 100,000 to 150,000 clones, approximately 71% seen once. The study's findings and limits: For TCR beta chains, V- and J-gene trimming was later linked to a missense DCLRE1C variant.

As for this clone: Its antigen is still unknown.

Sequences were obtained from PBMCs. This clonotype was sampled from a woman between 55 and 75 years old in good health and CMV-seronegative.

The CDR3 region is CASSLEGTGYNEQFF. The CDR3 coding sequence is TGTGCCAGCAGCCTCGAGGGGACAGGCTACAATGAGCAGTTCTTC. V usage is TRBV11-3 and J usage is TRBJ2-1, with 8 positions matching TRBD1. The CDR3 is made up of 15 amino acids. V lost 5 bases to trimming and J lost 3 bases; unmatched junction nucleotides: 6. Germline CDR1 reads SGHNT; CDR2 reads YENEEA.